The rows below give T cell receptor beta chains drawn from one sample of a study of beta chain features in type 1 diabetes. TCRdb keeps only in-frame clones here, not all; method: immunoSEQ multiplex PCR. Among around 340,000 clones listed, around a fifth were seen once. The sample comprised naive CD4+ T cells from blood. The receptors were sampled from a woman aged 18-30 years in good health. Both conserved end residues are part of each CDR3. D genes are given only for firm matches.

TRBV15 TRBD1 CATSSHFGQVSGYTF
TRBV2 TRBD1 CASQKRGRVKTQYF
TRBV18 - CAIRPRATNEKLFF
TRBV19 TRBD2 CASSTRGSGAYNEQFF
TRBV5-6 TRBD2 CASSFRGTSGYTRETQYF
TRBV28 TRBD2 CASSSSGSINNEQFF
TRBV10-3 - CAIRVQGTEAFF
TRBV30 TRBD2 CAWSNPSVAGGRETQYF
TRBV7-2 TRBD2 CASSGRGAAERNEQFF
TRBV2 TRBD1 CASSRDRPTYEQYF
TRBV6-1 - CASSEARQASYNEQFF
TRBV2 TRBD2 CASRSGGQETQYF
TRBV30 - CAWRSQGGEKLFF
TRBV18 TRBD2 CASSPSRRGGSSYEQYF
TRBV27 - CASSRYNSPLHF
TRBV5-4 TRBD2 CASSFSGRGRNEQFF
TRBV4-1 - CASSQTGFTEAFF
TRBV5-1 - CASSLETGSPPLHF
TRBV4-1 - CASSQGRDTEHEQYF
TRBV11-2 - CASSRKSEQYF
TRBV4-2 TRBD1 CASSQDARPTGAGYGYTF
TRBV6-1 - CASSEDRVAEAFF
TRBV7-9 TRBD1 CASSLEGAPAFF
TRBV19 TRBD2 CASGTRSSYNEQFF
TRBV5-4 TRBD2 CASSGGGTDTQYF
TRBV9 TRBD2 CASSVGLAGRNEQFF
TRBV7-9 TRBD1 CASSPDTGVNTEAFF
TRBV2 - CASLERGNYGYTF
TRBV11-2 TRBD1 CASSSIQGASYEQYF
TRBV25-1 TRBD1 CATSTGMSSYGYTF
TRBV27 TRBD1 CASSEDRLNEQYF
TRBV5-6 - CASSLVNAGELFF
TRBV30 TRBD1 CAWSFDRRQGGNEQFF
TRBV5-1 TRBD1 CASSLGTGEKLFF
TRBV29-1 - CSVGGGNGYTF
TRBV5-1 - CASSGGGANYEQYF
TRBV19 TRBD1 CASRQGPTNEKLFF
TRBV11-2 - CASSPGPGDYGYTF
TRBV11-2 - CASSLVSGSDTEAFF
TRBV29-1 - CSVSTGQSYGYTF
TRBV2 TRBD2 CASRSGLAGGFEQYF
TRBV25-1 TRBD1 CASAGQGANQPQHF
TRBV29-1 TRBD1 CSVDAGGSGEQFF
TRBV5-4 - CASSSETFSRYTF
TRBV5-1 - CASSPDSGSYNEQFF
TRBV29-1 TRBD1 CSATGQGFSEQFF
TRBV2 TRBD1 CASSVPRDRVGSYNEQFF
TRBV18 - CASSPSGQSYNYGYTF
TRBV30 TRBD1 CAWSVSGTGSQPQHF
TRBV11-1 TRBD1 CASCLGQLTYNEQFF
TRBV19 TRBD1 CATSPDRDSYEQYF
TRBV2 - CASSADSSGNTIYF
TRBV11-3 - CASSLNRDYEQYF
TRBV5-1 TRBD1 CASGTEVEQYF
TRBV6-5 TRBD1 CASSGTGFTDTQYF
TRBV29-1 - CSAGGTASYEQYF
TRBV18 TRBD2 CASSLLAGRSGANVLTF
TRBV25-1 TRBD2 CASSAFTSGDFNEQFF
TRBV5-8 TRBD2 CASSLVAGRDIQYF